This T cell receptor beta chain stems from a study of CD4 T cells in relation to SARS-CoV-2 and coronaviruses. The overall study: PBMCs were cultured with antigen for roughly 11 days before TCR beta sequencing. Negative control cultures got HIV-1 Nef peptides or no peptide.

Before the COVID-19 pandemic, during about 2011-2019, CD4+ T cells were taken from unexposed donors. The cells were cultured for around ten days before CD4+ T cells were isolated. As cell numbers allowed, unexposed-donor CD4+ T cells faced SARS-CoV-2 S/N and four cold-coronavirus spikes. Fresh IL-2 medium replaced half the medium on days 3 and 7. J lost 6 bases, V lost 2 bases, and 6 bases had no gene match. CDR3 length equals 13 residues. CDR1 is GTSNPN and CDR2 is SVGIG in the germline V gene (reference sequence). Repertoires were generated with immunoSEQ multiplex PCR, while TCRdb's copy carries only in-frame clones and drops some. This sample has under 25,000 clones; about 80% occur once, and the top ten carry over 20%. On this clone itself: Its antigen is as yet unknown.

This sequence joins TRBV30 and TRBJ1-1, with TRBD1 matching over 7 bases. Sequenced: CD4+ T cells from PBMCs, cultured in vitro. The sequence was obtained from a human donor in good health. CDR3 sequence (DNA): TGTGCCTGGAGTTTCGGCCAGGGGGCTGAAGCTTTCTTT. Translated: CAWSFGQGAEAFF. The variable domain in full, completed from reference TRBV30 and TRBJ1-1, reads SQTIHQWPATLVQPVGSPLSLECTVEGTSNPNLYWYRQAAGRGLQLLFYSVGIGQISSEVPQNLSASRPQDRQFILSSKKLLLSDSGFYLCAWSFGQGAEAFFGQGTRLTVV.